Below, 17 T cell receptor beta chains from the same sample are listed, as sequenced in a study of cytomegalovirus exposure and HLA in healthy donors. Primers included in the PCR were 60 Vbeta and 13 Jbeta primers. Method: immunoSEQ multiplex PCR; TCRdb's copy keeps in-frame clones and lacks some. The sample holds around 67,000 clones, about two thirds seen once. The specimen was PBMCs. These receptors all stem from a woman younger than 45 in good health and CMV-seronegative.

J is TRBJ1-4 and V is TRBV5-1; D is unresolved. The V gene lost 3 bases and the J gene lost 0 bases, with 6 bases spanning the gap. Per germline, CDR1 SGHRS and CDR2 YFSETQ. The CDR3 is made up of 14 amino acids. The CDR3 DNA reads TGCGCCAGCAGCTCCGGGACAACTAATGAAAAACTGTTTTTT. This gives the protein CASSSGTTNEKLFF.

CDR3 sequence: CASSKLWGYRENTEAFF. DNA for the CDR3: TGTGCCAGCAGCAAACTGTGGGGCTACAGGGAGAACACTGAAGCTTTCTTT. The J gene is TRBJ1-1, the V gene TRBV21-1; the table gives TRBD1 as D, unverified against the DNA. TRBV21-1 has pseudogene status. This CDR3 has 17 residues.

The chain has TRBV6-1 and TRBJ1-1, with a possible D match to TRBD1 (5 bases). V dropped 6 bases and J dropped 6 bases, with 20 bases sitting between them. CDR1 and CDR2 (germline): MNHNS, SASEGT. This CDR3 contains 15 residues. The CDR3, as DNA: TGTGCCAGCAGGAGTAATCTGGAAGGGGTTTCTGAAGCTTTCTTT. It yields the protein CASRSNLEGVSEAFF.

This chain connects TRBV2 to TRBJ1-2; TRBD1 aligns across 8 bases. V lost 4 bases and J lost 4; bases outside the gene matches: 5. The germline gives CDR1 SNHLY, CDR2 FYNNEI. This CDR3 has 14 residues. The CDR3 nucleotides are TGTGCCAGCAGTGGACAGGGGACTCTCTATGGCTACACCTTC. Protein sequence: CASSGQGTLYGYTF.

V is TRBV6-1 and J is TRBJ1-5; D is perhaps TRBD1 (5 bases). This CDR3 region has 13 residues. Trimming shortened V by 6 bases and J by 5 bases, and 11 bases separated the two germline ends. Germline loops: CDR1 MNHNS, CDR2 SASEGT. The CDR3 DNA follows: TGTGCCAGCAGGTGGCAGGGTGATCAGCCCCAGCATTTT. Protein: CASRWQGDQPQHF.

Concerning this clone: Other DNA sequences in this specimen translate into the identical CDR3. The rearrangement joins TRBV7-6 to TRBJ2-5, with a possible D match to TRBD2 (7 bases). Germline loops: CDR1 SGHVS, CDR2 FNYEAQ. The V end was cut by 5 bases, the J end by 4 bases, with 17 bases between. This CDR3 region has 15 residues. The chain's CDR3 is CASSPPIGGAETQYF. The CDR3 DNA follows: TGTGCCAGCAGCCCACCAATTGGGGGGGCAGAGACCCAGTACTTC.

The rearrangement links TRBV7-2 to TRBJ2-3; maybe TRBD2 (7 bases). This CDR3 comprises 17 residues. The V gene's germline CDR1 is SGHTA and CDR2 FQGNSA. Trimming pared 0 bases from V and 3 bases from J, leaving 16 bases between. In nucleotides, the CDR3 is TGTGCCAGCAGCTTAGCGGGGGGGCGTTTTGATACAGATACGCAGTATTTT. Translating it yields CASSLAGGRFDTDTQYF.

On this clone itself: A junction end diverges from the germline sequence, so it may reflect a read error. The chain joins TRBV5-4 to TRBJ2-3, with D unresolved. CDR3 length: 15 residues. The germline gives CDR1 SGHNT, CDR2 YYREEE (reference sequence). The CDR3 reads CASSQDDRSTDTQYF. The CDR3 region has the DNA TGTGCCAGCAGCCAAGATGACCGTAGCACGGATACGCAGTATTTT.

V and J are TRBV5-4 and TRBJ2-2, with D possibly TRBD1 on 6 matching bases. V lost 4 bases and J 5 bases, leaving 18 bases between the germline ends. The CDR3 loop spans 16 amino acids. Germline CDR1 is SGHNT and CDR2 is YYREEE (reference sequence). The CDR3 spells CASSNWLGHGTGELFF. The CDR3 DNA sequence: TGTGCCAGCAGCAATTGGCTGGGACACGGGACCGGGGAGCTGTTTTTT.

This clone was seen repeatedly, ten times or more. The chain employs TRBV5-4 and TRBJ2-5, with D tentatively TRBD1 (6 bases). CDR3 length equals 15 residues. CDR1 and CDR2 (germline): SGHNT, YYREEE (reference sequence). The V and J ends lost 4 bases and 5 bases respectively, with 18 bases between them. The CDR3 loop is CASSPDPGQGETQYF. For the CDR3, the DNA is TGTGCCAGCAGCCCTGACCCCGGGCAGGGGGAGACCCAGTACTTC.

This clone was detected only a few times. This sequence joins TRBV5-5 and TRBJ1-6; 10 bases line up with TRBD1. The CDR3 contains 14 residues. Trimming took 4 bases from V and 9 from J; bases not matched to a gene: 4. Germline assignment: CDR1 SGHKS and CDR2 YYEKEE (reference sequence). The CDR3 here is CASSDGQGVSPLHF. Here the CDR3 DNA reads TGTGCCAGCAGCGACGGACAGGGGGTTTCACCCCTCCACTTT.

The sample holds a few counts of this clone. The chain combines TRBV18 with TRBJ2-5, with TRBD2 matching 9 bases. The CDR3 covers 15 residues. Per the germline V gene, CDR1 is KGHSH and CDR2 is LQKENI. With 0 bases clipped from V and 4 bases from J, the junction kept 3 bases outside the gene matches. CDR3 nucleotide sequence: TGTGCCAGCTCACCACCTAGCGGGGGAGGAGAGACCCAGTACTTC. This sequence encodes CASSPPSGGGETQYF.

This sequence joins TRBV4-2 and TRBJ1-4; 11 bases are a match to TRBD1. The germline gives CDR1 LGHNA, CDR2 YNFKEQ. CDR3 size: 17 residues. V gave up 1 base and J gave up 8 bases; unmatched junction bases: 9. CDR3 sequence (DNA): TGTGCCAGCAGCCAAGGGACAGGGGGCGGGGGTGGCGAAAAACTGTTTTTT. This encodes CASSQGTGGGGGEKLFF.

The chain uses TRBV5-1 and TRBJ2-7, with 8 bases matching TRBD1. The V and J ends lost 4 bases and 6 bases, in that order; junction bases with no gene match: 15. CDR1 and CDR2 (germline): SGHRS, YFSETQ. The CDR3 loop spans 16 amino acids. DNA for the CDR3: TGCGCCAGCAGCCCCATCGCGGGACAGGCCTCCGGCGAGCAGTACTTC. This encodes CASSPIAGQASGEQYF.

The chain joins TRBV5-1 to TRBJ2-1; 14 positions agree with TRBD2. V was pared by 0 bases and J by 15 bases, with 14 bases of the junction left unmatched. This CDR3 has 17 amino acids. Germline CDR1 SGHRS, CDR2 YFSETQ. CDR3 nucleotide sequence: TGCGCCAGCAGCTTGGCTAACTCCGGGACTAGCGGGGGAAGTCTGTTCTTC. Translated, it gives CASSLANSGTSGGSLFF.

The J gene is TRBJ1-2, the V gene TRBV5-1; 7 bases align to TRBD1. The V segment lost 7 bases and the J segment 4 bases; nucleotides outside the gene matches: 7. Germline V gene sequence: CDR1 SGHRS, CDR2 YFSETQ. The CDR3 length is 13 residues. The CDR3 coding sequence is TGCGCCAGCGGAGGGGGCAGCACCTATGGCTACACCTTC. Residues: CASGGGSTYGYTF.

This clone was seen only a few times. The CDR3 DNA reads as TGTGCCAGCACCAGGGAAAGGCGGACTGAAGCTTTCTTT. Its translation: CASTRERRTEAFF. The V gene is TRBV2, the J gene TRBJ1-1, with D perhaps matching TRBD1 (5 bases). CDR1 and CDR2 from the germline V gene are SNHLY and FYNNEI. The V gene lost 7 bases and the J gene lost 5 bases, with 14 bases spanning the gap. The length of the CDR3 is 13 residues.